One TCR beta chain is described in this entry. What it binds is unknown. The data were obtained in a study of T cell responses to AZD1222 COVID-19 vaccine. Germline CDR1 is PRHDT and CDR2 is FYEKMQ (reference sequence). Deletions cut 2 bases from V and 0 bases from J, with 4 bases between. CDR3 length: 13 residues. Some clones are missing from TCRdb's copy, which holds only in-frame ones; the method was immunoSEQ multiplex PCR. The ten top clones account for about 2%, within a sample of over 120,000 clones. Points from the study as a whole: Seropositive AZD1222 recipients at baseline numbered only six or seven.

The source is an adult in good health. Sequenced input: peripheral blood. The V and J genes are TRBV13 and TRBJ1-1; D unclear. CDR3 sequence (DNA): TGTGCCAGCAGCTTATCGGTGAACACTGAAGCTTTCTTT. This gives the protein CASSLSVNTEAFF. Supplemented by reference TRBV13 and TRBJ1-1, the full variable domain reads AAGVIQSPRHLIKEKRETATLKCYPIPRHDTVYWYQQGPGQDPQFLISFYEKMQSDKGSIPDRFSAQQFSDYHSELNMSSLELGDSALYFCASSLSVNTEAFFGQGTRLTVV.